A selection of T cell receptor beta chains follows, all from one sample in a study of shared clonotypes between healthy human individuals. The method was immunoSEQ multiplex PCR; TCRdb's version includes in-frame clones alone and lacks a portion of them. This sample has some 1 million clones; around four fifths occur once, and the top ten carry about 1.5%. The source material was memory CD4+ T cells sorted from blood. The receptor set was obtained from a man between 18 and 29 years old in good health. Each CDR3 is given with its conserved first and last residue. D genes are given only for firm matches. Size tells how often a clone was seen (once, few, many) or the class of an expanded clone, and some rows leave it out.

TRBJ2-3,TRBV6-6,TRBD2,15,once,TGTGCCAGCAGTCGTGCGGGGGGAGGAGCAGATACGCAGTATTTT,CASSRAGGGADTQYF
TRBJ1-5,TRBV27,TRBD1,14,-,TGTGCCAGCAGTGCTGACAGGGGCGGTCAGCCCCAGCATTTT,CASSADRGGQPQHF
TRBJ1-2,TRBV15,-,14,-,TGTGCCACCAGCAGAGAGGGGCAGGGAAGGGGCTACACCTTC,CATSREGQGRGYTF
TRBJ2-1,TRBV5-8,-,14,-,TGTGCCAGCAGCTTGATCCGGGCATCGAATGAGCAGTTCTTC,CASSLIRASNEQFF
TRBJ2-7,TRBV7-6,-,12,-,TGTGCCAGCAGCTTAGCGGATTACGAGCAGTACTTC,CASSLADYEQYF
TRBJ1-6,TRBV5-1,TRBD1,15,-,TGCGCCAGCAGCCCAGGGGACAGGGCCCTTTCACCCCTCCACTTT,CASSPGDRALSPLHF
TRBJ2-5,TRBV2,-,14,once,TGTGCCAGCAGTCTTCGATTGGCCCAAGAGACCCAGTACTTC,CASSLRLAQETQYF
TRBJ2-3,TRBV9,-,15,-,TGTGCCAGCAGCTTAAGACTACAGAACACAGATACGCAGTATTTT,CASSLRLQNTDTQYF
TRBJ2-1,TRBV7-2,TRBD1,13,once,TGTGCCAGCAAGACAGGGGGCTACAATGAGCAGTTCTTC,CASKTGGYNEQFF
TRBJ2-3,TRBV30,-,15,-,TGTGCCTGGAGTGTGGGGGGTCCCGGTGCAGATACGCAGTATTTT,CAWSVGGPGADTQYF
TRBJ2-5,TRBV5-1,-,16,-,TGCGCCAGCAGCCCCGGGACGTCCCCGGGTCGAGAGACCCAGTACTTC,CASSPGTSPGRETQYF
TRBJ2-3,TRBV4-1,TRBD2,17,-,TGCGCCAGCAGCCAGGGACTAGCGGGGGGGCTGGGAGATACGCAGTATTTT,CASSQGLAGGLGDTQYF
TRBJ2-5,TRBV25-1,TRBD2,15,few,TGTGGGACGACATCCGGAGCGGGAGTTAGAGAGACCCAGTACTTC,CGTTSGAGVRETQYF
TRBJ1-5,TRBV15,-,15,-,TGTGCCACCAGCAGAGAAGTGGGATCTCTTCAGCCCCAGCATTTT,CATSREVGSLQPQHF
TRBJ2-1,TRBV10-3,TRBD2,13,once,TGTGCCGTTCAGAGGGAGGGCCTTTATGAGCAGTTCTTC,CAVQREGLYEQFF
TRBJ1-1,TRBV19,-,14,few,TGTGCCAGTAGTTATGGGAGATACAGAACTGAAGCTTTCTTT,CASSYGRYRTEAFF
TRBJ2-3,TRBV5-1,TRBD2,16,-,TGCGCCAGCAGCGGGGGACTAGCGGGAGGCACAGATACGCAGTATTTT,CASSGGLAGGTDTQYF
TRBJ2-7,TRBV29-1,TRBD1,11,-,TGCAGCGTTCCACAGGGGAGCGAGCAGTACTTC,CSVPQGSEQYF
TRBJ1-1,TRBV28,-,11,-,TGTGCCAGCGGGAAGAGGGGGGGGACTTTCTTT,CASGKRGGTFF
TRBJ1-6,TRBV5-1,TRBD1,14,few,TGCGCCAGCGCCGAAGGACAGGCGAATTCACCCCTCCACTTT,CASAEGQANSPLHF
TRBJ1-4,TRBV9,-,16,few,TGTGCCAGCAGCGAAGGCTTGACATCTGCTAATGAAAAACTGTTTTTT,CASSEGLTSANEKLFF
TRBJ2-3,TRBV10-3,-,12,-,TGTGCCATCAGTGAATTCACAGATACGCAGTATTTT,CAISEFTDTQYF
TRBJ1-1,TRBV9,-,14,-,TGTGCCAGCAGGAGAGGGGCAGCGAACACTGAAGCTTTCTTT,CASRRGAANTEAFF
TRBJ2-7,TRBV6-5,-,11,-,TGTGCCAGCAGTGACTACTACGAGCAGTACTTC,CASSDYYEQYF
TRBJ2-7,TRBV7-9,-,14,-,TGTGCCAGCAGCACCCGGGACGGGGCCTACGAGCAGTACTTC,CASSTRDGAYEQYF
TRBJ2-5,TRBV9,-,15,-,TGTGCCAGCGAGAATAGCGCCCGAAAGGAGGAGACCCAGTACTTC,CASENSARKEETQYF
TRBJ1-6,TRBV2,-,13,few,TGTGCCAGCAGTGAAGAGGGGGAATCACCCCTCCACTTT,CASSEEGESPLHF
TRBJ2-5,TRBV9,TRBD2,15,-,TGTGCCAGCAGCGTTCGGTCGGGAGGGCGTGAGACCCAGTACTTC,CASSVRSGGRETQYF
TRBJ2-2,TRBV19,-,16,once,TGTGCCAGTATTAACCGAGGGCGGGGTGAAACCGGGGAGCTGTTTTTT,CASINRGRGETGELFF
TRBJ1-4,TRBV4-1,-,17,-,TGCGCCAGCAGCCAAACTGGACAGTCAAAGGGGAATGAAAAACTGTTTTTT,CASSQTGQSKGNEKLFF
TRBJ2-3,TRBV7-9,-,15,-,TGTGCCAGCAGCTTTGTATCAGGGGCAGCAGATACGCAGTATTTT,CASSFVSGAADTQYF
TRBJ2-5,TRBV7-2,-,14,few,TGTGCCAGCAGCTCGGGACGGTGGGAGGAGACCCAGTACTTC,CASSSGRWEETQYF
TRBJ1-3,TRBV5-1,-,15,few,TGCGCCAGCAGCTTGCAAGGGGTCTATGGAAACACCATATATTTT,CASSLQGVYGNTIYF
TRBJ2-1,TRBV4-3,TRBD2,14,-,TGCGCCAGCAGCCAAGATAGGGCTAGCGGGGTGCAGTTCTTC,CASSQDRASGVQFF
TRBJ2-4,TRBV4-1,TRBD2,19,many,TGCGCCAGCAGCCCTATGGGGACTAGCGGGAGTAGAGCCAAAAACATTCAGTACTTC,CASSPMGTSGSRAKNIQYF
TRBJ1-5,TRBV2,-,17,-,TGTGCCAGCAGTGACTTAGGGTCACCCCGGAGGGATCAGCCCCAGCATTTT,CASSDLGSPRRDQPQHF
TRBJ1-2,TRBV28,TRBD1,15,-,TGTGCCAGCAGCCCCCTTAAAGGACAGGGGTATGGCTACACCTTC,CASSPLKGQGYGYTF
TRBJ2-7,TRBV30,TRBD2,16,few,TGTGCCTGGAGTGCCTACACTAGCGGGGGGCGGTACGAGCAGTACTTC,CAWSAYTSGGRYEQYF
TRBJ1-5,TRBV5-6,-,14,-,TGTGCCAGCAGCTTGGGGAATAGCAATCAGCCCCAGCATTTT,CASSLGNSNQPQHF
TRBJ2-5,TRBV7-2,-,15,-,TGTGCCAGCAGCTTAGGAGGAACAGAACAAGAGACCCAGTACTTC,CASSLGGTEQETQYF
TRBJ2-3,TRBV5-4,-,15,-,TGTGCCAGCAGCCAGATCGGGGGATCCACAGATACGCAGTATTTT,CASSQIGGSTDTQYF
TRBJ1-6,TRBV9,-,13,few,TGTGCCAGCAGCGTACAGTATAATTCACCCCTCCACTTT,CASSVQYNSPLHF
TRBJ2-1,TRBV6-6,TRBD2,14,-,TGTGCCAGCAGTCCATCCGGGACTAGGCCTGAGCAGTTCTTC,CASSPSGTRPEQFF
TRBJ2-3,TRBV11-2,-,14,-,TGTGCCAGCAGCTCCGGGTTATTCACAGATACGCAGTATTTT,CASSSGLFTDTQYF
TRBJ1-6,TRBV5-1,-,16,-,TGCGCCAGCAGCCCGACCCGCCCCGGACAAGGTTCACCCCTCCACTTT,CASSPTRPGQGSPLHF
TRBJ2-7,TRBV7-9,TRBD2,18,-,TGTGCCAGCAGCCTACCTTACCGACTAGCGGGGCTTTTAAGCGAGCAGTACTTC,CASSLPYRLAGLLSEQYF
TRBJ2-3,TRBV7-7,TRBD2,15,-,TGTGCTAGCAGCTTAGAGGGACTAGCGGGAGGGATGCAGTATTTT,CASSLEGLAGGMQYF
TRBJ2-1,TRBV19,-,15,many,TGTGCCAGTAGTAGGCCCCAAGGAGACTACAATGAGCAGTTCTTC,CASSRPQGDYNEQFF
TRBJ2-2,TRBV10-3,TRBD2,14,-,TGTGCCATCAGTGTGTATAGCGGGGGCGGGGAGCTGTTTTTT,CAISVYSGGGELFF
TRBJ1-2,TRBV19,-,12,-,TGTGCCAGTAGCCAGGGGTTCTATGGCTACACCTTC,CASSQGFYGYTF
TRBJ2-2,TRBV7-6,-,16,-,TGTGCCAGCAGTTCTACTGGCGCGGGGATGACCGGGGAGCTGTTTTTT,CASSSTGAGMTGELFF
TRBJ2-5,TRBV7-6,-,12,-,TGTGCCAGCAGCTTAGTCGTGGGTTTACCGTACTTC,CASSLVVGLPYF
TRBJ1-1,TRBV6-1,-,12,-,TGTGCCAGCCGCTGGGGGGACACTGAAGCTTTCTTT,CASRWGDTEAFF
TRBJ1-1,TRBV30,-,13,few,TGTGCCTGGAAATTACTGGAACATGATGAAGCTTTCTTT,CAWKLLEHDEAFF